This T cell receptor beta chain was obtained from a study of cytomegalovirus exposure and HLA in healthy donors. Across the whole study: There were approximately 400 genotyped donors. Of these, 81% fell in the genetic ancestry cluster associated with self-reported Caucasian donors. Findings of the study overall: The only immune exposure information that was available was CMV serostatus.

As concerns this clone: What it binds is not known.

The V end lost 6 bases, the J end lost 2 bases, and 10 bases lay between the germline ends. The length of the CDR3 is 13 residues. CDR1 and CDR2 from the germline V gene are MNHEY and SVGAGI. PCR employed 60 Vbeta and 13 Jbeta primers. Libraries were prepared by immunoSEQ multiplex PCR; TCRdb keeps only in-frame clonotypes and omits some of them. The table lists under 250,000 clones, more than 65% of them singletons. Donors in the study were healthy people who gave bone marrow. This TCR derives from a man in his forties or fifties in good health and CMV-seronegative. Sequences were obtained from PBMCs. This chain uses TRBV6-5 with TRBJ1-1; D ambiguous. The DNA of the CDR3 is TGTGCCAGCAGGAGAACAGTTAACACTGAAGCTTTCTTT. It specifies CASRRTVNTEAFF.